The 9 T cell receptor beta chains in this list originate from one sample, sequenced in a study of blood T cell repertoires in COVID-19. Clones were read by immunoSEQ multiplex PCR, and TCRdb kept only the in-frame ones, dropping some. The table includes roughly 150,000 clones, around 85% detected once. The sample comprised PBMCs or T cells enriched from blood (not recorded which). The receptor source for this set is a woman aged 40 to 55 with acute COVID-19.

A remark on this clone: The identical CDR3 is also encoded by other nucleotide sequences in the sample. V is TRBV7-9 and J is TRBJ2-1, with TRBD2 matching over 7 bases. Per the germline V gene, CDR1 is SEHNR and CDR2 is FQNEAQ (reference sequence). This CDR3 is built from 15 residues. The V and J ends lost 0 bases and 6 bases, in that order; junction bases with no gene match: 5. The DNA for the CDR3 is TGTGCCAGCAGCTTAGCACTTGCGGGAGTCAATGAGCAGTTCTTC. Translated: CASSLALAGVNEQFF.

The rearrangement uses TRBV2 and TRBJ2-5; 12 positions match TRBD2. This CDR3 has 15 residues. Germline V gene data show CDR1 as SNHLY and CDR2 as FYNNEI. Germline trimming cut 5 bases from V and 0 bases from J; bases unmatched to any gene: 1. This CDR3 is CASSLAGGNQETQYF. CDR3 nucleotide sequence: TGTGCCAGCAGTCTAGCGGGAGGGAACCAAGAGACCCAGTACTTC.

V is TRBV11-2 and J is TRBJ2-1; 7 bases match TRBD2. CDR3 size: 15 residues. After removal of 1 base from V and 8 bases from J, the junction contained 8 bases not matched to a gene. Germline assignment: CDR1 SGHAT and CDR2 FQNNGV. The CDR3 here is CASSLVGGPSDEQFF. The CDR3, as DNA: TGTGCCAGCAGCTTAGTGGGAGGGCCCTCGGATGAGCAGTTCTTC.

This chain connects TRBV27 to TRBJ1-1; possibly TRBD1 for D (5 bases). Trimming cost V 4 bases and J 6 bases, with 15 bases left between them. Germline assignment: CDR1 MNHEY and CDR2 SMNVEV (reference sequence). The CDR3 has 14 amino acids. The CDR3 loop reads CASSSAGWGAEAFF. The CDR3 nucleotides are TGTGCCAGCAGTTCGGCTGGGTGGGGGGCTGAAGCTTTCTTT.

The chain carries TRBV19 and TRBJ2-7; 7 nucleotides match TRBD2. CDR3 length: 18 residues. Germline assignment: CDR1 LNHDA and CDR2 SQIVND (reference sequence). V gave up 3 bases and J gave up 5 bases; unmatched junction bases: 19. This chain's CDR3 is CASSIRVGASGGANEQYF. CDR3 nucleotide sequence: TGTGCCAGTAGTATTCGGGTCGGGGCTAGCGGAGGGGCCAACGAGCAGTACTTC. Looking up the rest from reference TRBV19 and TRBJ2-7 gives the full variable domain: DGGITQSPKYLFRKEGQNVTLSCEQNLNHDAMYWYRQDPGQGLRLIYYSQIVNDFQKGDIAEGYSVSREKKESFPLTVTSAQKNPTAFYLCASSIRVGASGGANEQYFGPGTRLTVT.

V is TRBV29-1 and J is TRBJ1-2; D perhaps matches TRBD1 (5 bases). The CDR3 spans 14 residues. Looked up from germline, CDR1 is SQVTM and CDR2 is ANQGSEA. The V end lost 6 bases, the J end lost 2 bases, and 16 bases lay between the germline ends. CDR3 protein: CSVDTAGSNYGYTF. The CDR3, as DNA: TGCAGCGTGGACACCGCAGGGTCGAACTATGGCTACACCTTC.

The chain employs TRBV5-1 and TRBJ1-4; possibly TRBD1 for D (5 bases). Germline-derived CDR1 and CDR2 are SGHRS and YFSETQ. The CDR3 spans 16 residues. Between the trimmed V and J ends, which lost 3 bases and 0 bases, there was a span of 12 bases. The CDR3 DNA sequence: TGCGCCAGCAGCTGGAGGGGCCCTTCAACTAATGAAAAACTGTTTTTT. Amino acids: CASSWRGPSTNEKLFF. The variable domain in full, with the rest retrieved from reference TRBV5-1 and TRBJ1-4, is KAGVTQTPRYLIKTRGQQVTLSCSPISGHRSVSWYQQTPGQGLQFLFEYFSETQRNKGNFPGRFSGRQFSNSRSEMNVSTLELGDSALYLCASSWRGPSTNEKLFFGSGTQLSVL.

Regarding this clone: This same CDR3 is encoded by further DNA sequences in the sample. The chain carries TRBV9 and TRBJ2-1, with TRBD2 matching over 13 bases. The ends lost 2 bases at V and 6 bases at J; junction bases unmatched: 2. The CDR3 is made up of 15 amino acids. Germline lookup yields CDR1 SGDLS and CDR2 YYNGEE. The CDR3 DNA is TGTGCCAGCAGCGTTCGGACTAGCGGGAGCAATGAGCAGTTCTTC. Translating gives CASSVRTSGSNEQFF.

The genes are TRBV7-9 and TRBJ2-5; 8 positions agree with TRBD2. Germline assignment: CDR1 SEHNR and CDR2 FQNEAQ (reference sequence). CDR3 length: 14 residues. Trimming cost V 8 bases and J 2 bases; bases outside gene matches: 7. The CDR3: CASGAGGAQETQYF. In DNA form, the CDR3 reads TGTGCCAGCGGGGCCGGGGGGGCACAAGAGACCCAGTACTTC.